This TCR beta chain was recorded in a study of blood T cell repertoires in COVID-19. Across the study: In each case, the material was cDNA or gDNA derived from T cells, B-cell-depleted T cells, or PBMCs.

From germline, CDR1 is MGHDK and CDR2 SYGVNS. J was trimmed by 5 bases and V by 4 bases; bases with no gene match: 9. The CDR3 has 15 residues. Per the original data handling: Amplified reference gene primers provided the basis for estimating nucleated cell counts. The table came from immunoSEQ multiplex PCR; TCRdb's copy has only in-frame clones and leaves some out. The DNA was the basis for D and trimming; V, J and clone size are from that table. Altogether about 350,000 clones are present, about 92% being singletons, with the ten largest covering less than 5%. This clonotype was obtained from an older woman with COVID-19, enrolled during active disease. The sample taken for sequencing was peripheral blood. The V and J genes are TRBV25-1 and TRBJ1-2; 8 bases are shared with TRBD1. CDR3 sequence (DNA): TGTGCCAGCAGTGGACCAGGGGGCGCGGGTTATGGCTACACCTTC. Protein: CASSGPGGAGYGYTF.